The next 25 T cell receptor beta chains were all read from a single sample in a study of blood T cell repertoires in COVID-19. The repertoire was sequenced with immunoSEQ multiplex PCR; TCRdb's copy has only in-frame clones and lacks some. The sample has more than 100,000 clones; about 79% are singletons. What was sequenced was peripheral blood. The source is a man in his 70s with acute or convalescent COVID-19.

DNA for the CDR3: TGTGCCAGCAGCGTATTCGGGCAGGGGGCGACCGGGGAGCTGTTTTTT. Its translation is CASSVFGQGATGELFF. The V call is TRBV9, the J call TRBJ2-2; the match to TRBD1 covers 8 bases. Germline V lookup: CDR1 SGDLS, CDR2 YYNGEE. V gave up 1 base and J gave up 5 bases; unmatched junction bases: 7. The CDR3 sequence is 16 residues long.

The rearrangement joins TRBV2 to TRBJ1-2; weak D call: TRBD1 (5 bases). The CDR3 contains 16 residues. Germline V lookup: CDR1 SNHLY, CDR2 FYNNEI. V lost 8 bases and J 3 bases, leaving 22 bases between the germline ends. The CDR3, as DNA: TGTGCCAGCTGGGGGGGGTTTGTTCGTCTTTACTATGGCTACACCTTC. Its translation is CASWGGFVRLYYGYTF.

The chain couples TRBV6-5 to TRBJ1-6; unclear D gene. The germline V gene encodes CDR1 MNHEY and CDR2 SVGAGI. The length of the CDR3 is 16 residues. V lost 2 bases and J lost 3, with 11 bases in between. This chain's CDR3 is CASSYTTLIYNSPLHF. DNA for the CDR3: TGTGCCAGCAGTTACACGACACTGATCTATAATTCACCCCTCCACTTT.

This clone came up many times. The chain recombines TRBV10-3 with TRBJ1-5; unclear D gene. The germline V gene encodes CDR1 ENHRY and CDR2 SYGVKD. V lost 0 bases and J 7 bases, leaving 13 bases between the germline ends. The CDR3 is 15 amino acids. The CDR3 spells CAISESGPVGQPQHF. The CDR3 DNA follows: TGTGCCATCAGTGAGTCGGGCCCGGTGGGCCAGCCCCAGCATTTT.

The CDR3 loop reads CAISEERNTIYF. CDR3 in DNA: TGTGCCATCAGTGAGGAGAGAAACACCATATATTTT. This chain joins TRBV10-3 and TRBJ1-3, with D unresolved. Germline CDR1 ENHRY, CDR2 SYGVKD. V gave up 2 bases and J gave up 5 bases, with 4 bases separating them. The CDR3 runs to 12 residues.

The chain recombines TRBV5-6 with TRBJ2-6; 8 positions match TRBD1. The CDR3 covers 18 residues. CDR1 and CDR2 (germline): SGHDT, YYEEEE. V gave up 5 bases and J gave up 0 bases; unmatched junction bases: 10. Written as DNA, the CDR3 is TGTGCCAGCAGTTCTGGACAGGGACCCTTCTCTGGGGCCAACGTCCTGACTTTC. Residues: CASSSGQGPFSGANVLTF.

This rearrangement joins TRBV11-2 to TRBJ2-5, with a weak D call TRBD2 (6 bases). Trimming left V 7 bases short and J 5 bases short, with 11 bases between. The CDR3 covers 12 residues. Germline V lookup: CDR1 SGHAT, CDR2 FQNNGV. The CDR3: CASKPGGETQYF. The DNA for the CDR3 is TGTGCCAGCAAACCCGGGGGTGAGACCCAGTACTTC. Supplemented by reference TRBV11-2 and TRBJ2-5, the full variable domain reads EAGVAQSPRYKIIEKRQSVAFWCNPISGHATLYWYQQILGQGPKLLIQFQNNGVVDDSQLPKDRFSAERLKGVDSTLKIQPAKLEDSAVYLCASKPGGETQYFGPGTRLLVL.

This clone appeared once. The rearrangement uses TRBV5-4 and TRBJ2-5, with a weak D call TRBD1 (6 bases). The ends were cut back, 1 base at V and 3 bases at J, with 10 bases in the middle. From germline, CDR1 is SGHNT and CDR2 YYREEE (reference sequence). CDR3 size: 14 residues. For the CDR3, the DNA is TGTGCCAGCAGCTTGTACGCAGGGGAAGAGACCCAGTACTTC. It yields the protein CASSLYAGEETQYF.

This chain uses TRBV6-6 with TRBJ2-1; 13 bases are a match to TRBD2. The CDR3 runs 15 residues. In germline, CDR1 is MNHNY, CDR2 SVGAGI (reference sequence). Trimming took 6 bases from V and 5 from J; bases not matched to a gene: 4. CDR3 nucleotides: TGTGCCAGCAGCCACGGGACTAGCGGGAACAATGAGCAGTTCTTC. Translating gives CASSHGTSGNNEQFF.

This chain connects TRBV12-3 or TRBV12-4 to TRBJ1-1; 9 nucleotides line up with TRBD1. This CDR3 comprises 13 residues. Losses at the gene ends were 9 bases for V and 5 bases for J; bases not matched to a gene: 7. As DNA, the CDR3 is TGTGCCAGTCACAGGGGGCGAGTGACTGAAGCTTTCTTT. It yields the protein CASHRGRVTEAFF.

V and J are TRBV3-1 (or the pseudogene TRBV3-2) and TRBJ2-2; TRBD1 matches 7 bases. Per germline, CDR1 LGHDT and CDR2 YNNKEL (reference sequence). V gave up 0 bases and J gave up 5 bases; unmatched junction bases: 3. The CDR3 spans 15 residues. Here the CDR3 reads CASSQEGQLTGELFF. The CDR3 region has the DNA TGTGCCAGCAGCCAAGAGGGACAGCTAACCGGGGAGCTGTTTTTT.

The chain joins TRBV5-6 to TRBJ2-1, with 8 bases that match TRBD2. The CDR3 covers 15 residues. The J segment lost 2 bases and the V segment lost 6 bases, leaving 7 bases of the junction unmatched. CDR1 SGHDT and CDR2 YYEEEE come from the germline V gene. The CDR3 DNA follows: TGTGCCAGCATGGAACCGGGACTAGCCTACAATGAGCAGTTCTTC. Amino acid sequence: CASMEPGLAYNEQFF.

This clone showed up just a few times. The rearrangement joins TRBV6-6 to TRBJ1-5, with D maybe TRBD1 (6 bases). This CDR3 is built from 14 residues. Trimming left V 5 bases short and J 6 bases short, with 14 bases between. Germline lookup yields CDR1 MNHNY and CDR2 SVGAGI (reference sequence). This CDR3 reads CASSKETGTQPQHF. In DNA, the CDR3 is TGTGCCAGCAGTAAGGAAACAGGGACTCAGCCCCAGCATTTT.

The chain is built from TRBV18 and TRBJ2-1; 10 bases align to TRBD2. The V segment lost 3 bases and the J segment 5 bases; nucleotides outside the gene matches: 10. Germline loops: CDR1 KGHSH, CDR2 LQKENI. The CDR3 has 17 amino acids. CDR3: CASSPPSGGLGDNEQFF. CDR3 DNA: TGTGCCAGCTCACCCCCTAGCGGGGGCCTTGGGGACAATGAGCAGTTCTTC.

The CDR3 region has the DNA TGTGCCGTAAAAGTGGTCAGCGGGGTTACCGGGGAGCTGTTTTTT. This codes for CAVKVVSGVTGELFF. The J gene is TRBJ2-2, the V gene TRBV6-5; TRBD2 matches 7 bases. The length of the CDR3 is 15 residues. V was clipped by 11 bases and J by 5 bases; unmatched bases: 14. Germline V gene sequence: CDR1 MNHEY, CDR2 SVGAGI.

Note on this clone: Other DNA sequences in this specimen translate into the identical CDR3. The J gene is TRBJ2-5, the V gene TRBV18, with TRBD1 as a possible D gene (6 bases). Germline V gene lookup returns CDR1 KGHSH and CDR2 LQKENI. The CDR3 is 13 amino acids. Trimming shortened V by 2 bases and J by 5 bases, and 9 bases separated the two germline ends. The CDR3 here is CASSPGQRETQYF. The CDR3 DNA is TGTGCCAGCTCACCAGGACAGCGGGAGACCCAGTACTTC.

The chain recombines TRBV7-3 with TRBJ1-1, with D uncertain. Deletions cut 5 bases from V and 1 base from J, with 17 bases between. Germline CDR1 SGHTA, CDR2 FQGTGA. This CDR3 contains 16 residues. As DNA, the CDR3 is TGTGCCAGCAGCGTTCGGTCCGTCGGGGAGAACACTGAAGCTTTCTTT. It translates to CASSVRSVGENTEAFF.

The CDR3 nucleotides are TGTGCCAGCAGCCCCTGGACTAGCGGGGGGAGATCGAACACCGGGGAGCTGTTTTTT. This gives the protein CASSPWTSGGRSNTGELFF. The J gene is TRBJ2-2, the V gene TRBV7-3, with 14 bases aligning to TRBD2. The CDR3 loop spans 19 amino acids. V shed 5 bases, J shed 0 bases, and the junction held 8 bases outside the gene matches. In germline, CDR1 is SGHTA, CDR2 FQGTGA.

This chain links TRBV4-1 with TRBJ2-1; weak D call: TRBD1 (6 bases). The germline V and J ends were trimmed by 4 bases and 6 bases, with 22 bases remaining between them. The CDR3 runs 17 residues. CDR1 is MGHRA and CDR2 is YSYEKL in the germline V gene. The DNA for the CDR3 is TGCGCCAGCAGCCTACAGGGCGGTGGGGGCAGCCGCAATGAGCAGTTCTTC. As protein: CASSLQGGGGSRNEQFF.

CDR3 amino acids: CASSIAPGQGGQPQHF. The DNA of the CDR3 is TGTGCCAGTAGTATAGCCCCGGGACAGGGGGGTCAGCCCCAGCATTTT. The V gene is TRBV19, the J gene TRBJ1-5, with 11 bases aligning to TRBD1. This CDR3 is built from 16 residues. From germline, CDR1 is LNHDA and CDR2 SQIVND (reference sequence). Trimming cost V 1 base and J 6 bases; bases outside gene matches: 5. Using reference TRBV19 and TRBJ1-5 for the parts outside the CDR3, the full variable domain is DGGITQSPKYLFRKEGQNVTLSCEQNLNHDAMYWYRQDPGQGLRLIYYSQIVNDFQKGDIAEGYSVSREKKESFPLTVTSAQKNPTAFYLCASSIAPGQGGQPQHFGDGTRLSIL.

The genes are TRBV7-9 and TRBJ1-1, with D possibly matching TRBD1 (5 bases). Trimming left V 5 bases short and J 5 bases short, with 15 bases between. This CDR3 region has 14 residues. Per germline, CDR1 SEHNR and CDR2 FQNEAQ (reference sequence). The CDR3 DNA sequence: TGTGCCAGCAGCGTATACCAGGGAAGAACTGAAGCTTTCTTT. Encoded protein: CASSVYQGRTEAFF.

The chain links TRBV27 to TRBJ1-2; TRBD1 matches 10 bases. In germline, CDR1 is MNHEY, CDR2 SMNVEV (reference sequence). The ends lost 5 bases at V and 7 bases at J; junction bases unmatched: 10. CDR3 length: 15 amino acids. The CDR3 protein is CASSGTGAGGRGYTF. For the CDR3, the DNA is TGTGCCAGCAGTGGGACAGGGGCGGGGGGGCGTGGCTACACCTTC.

The CDR3: CASSYPPGGSNQPQHF. The DNA for the CDR3 is TGTGCCAGCAGTTACCCTCCGGGGGGAAGCAATCAGCCCCAGCATTTT. V usage is TRBV6-2 or TRBV6-3 and J usage is TRBJ1-5; perhaps TRBD1 as D (5 bases). Trimming removed 2 bases from V and 1 base from J, with 12 bases in between. Germline CDR1 reads MNHEY; CDR2 reads SVGEGT. This CDR3 contains 16 residues.

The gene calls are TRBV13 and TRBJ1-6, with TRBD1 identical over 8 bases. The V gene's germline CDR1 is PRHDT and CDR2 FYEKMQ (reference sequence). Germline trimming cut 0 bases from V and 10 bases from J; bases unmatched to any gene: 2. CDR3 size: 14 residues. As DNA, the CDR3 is TGTGCCAGCAGCTTAGGAGACAGGGGCTCACCCCTCCACTTT. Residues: CASSLGDRGSPLHF.

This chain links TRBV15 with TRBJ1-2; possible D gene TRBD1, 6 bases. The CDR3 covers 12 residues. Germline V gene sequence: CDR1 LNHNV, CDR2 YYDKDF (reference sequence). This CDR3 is CDPRTGFEGYTF. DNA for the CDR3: TGTGACCCGAGAACAGGGTTTGAGGGCTACACCTTC.